A single T cell receptor (beta chain) is shown here with its context. This clonotype was counted at least ten times. Its specific antigen is unknown. No base-level quality is on record; no much larger clone is a single base apart. These data come from a study of T cells in Graves' hyperthyroidism and ophthalmopathy (dated by TCRdb to the late 2010s). About the investigation overall: Peripheral blood samples were taken at initial diagnosis, before any treatment was given. To identify TCR V-J signatures that set the groups apart, the researchers used a discovery cohort of roughly 100 patients, made up of under 50 with Graves' ophthalmopathy and 57 with stable Graves' hyperthyroidism. Prospective prediction of ophthalmopathy was tested in an independent validation cohort of 18 to 20 hyperthyroidism patients and approximately 17 patients who later progressed to ophthalmopathy. The approximately 95 discovery patients were divided at random into training and test sets in a 7:3 ratio. In addition, the study compared T-cell repertoires in thyroid tissue and in blood from about 6 Graves' hyperthyroidism patients. After sampling, hyperthyroidism patients received methimazole starting at 30 mg daily, and ophthalmopathy patients received high-dose intravenous methylprednisolone. TCR Vbeta CDR3 sequencing of roughly 140 peripheral blood samples (over 40 ophthalmopathy, over 70 hyperthyroidism and approximately 17 progressor patients) is reported in the paper. Paper-wide results and their limitations: Most expanded thyroid clonotypes (frequency above 0.001) were also found in blood, which suggests that blood repertoires may mirror thyroid immune responses. In validation, the model predicted progression to ophthalmopathy with approximately 71% sensitivity and over 72% specificity, a median of about six months before onset. Sample size was not statistically predetermined, and blinding of investigators to group allocation was not performed. In cross-validation, a model built on a 13 V-J signature told ophthalmopathy apart from stable hyperthyroidism with over 85% sensitivity and around 84% specificity, and in testing the same model reached 80%/75%.

The CDR3 runs 17 amino acids, cysteine and phenylalanine included. Of all the DNA, just the CDR3 is kept, 51 bases in frame from base 1. The germline V gene provides CDR1 MDHEN and CDR2 SYDVKM. V loses 6 bases of germline sequence and J loses 3 bases, and the interval between the two ends is 18 bases. TCR beta CDR3 regions were amplified from RNA transcripts. A first-round RT-PCR of the TCR CDR3 used the HTBI primer set with the Qiagen OneStep RT-PCR kit. Libraries were constructed in a second round of multiplex PCR, after which size selection and purification were carried out. Libraries were sequenced paired-end with 100 bp reads on an Illumina HiSeq2000. Per the authors' processing: SOAPnuke was used to process the raw data, with reads discarded if the reads contained adapters or uncalled bases, had a mean Phred below 15, or lacked an exact constant-primer or identifier match. High-quality paired reads were merged with COPE v1.2.5, and unique nucleotide sequences were defined as clonotypes. MiTCR v1.1 was used to align the clonotypes against IMGT TRBV, TRBD and TRBJ reference segments. The analysis included only V-J combinations with a frequency above 0.0001, which together covered roughly 99% of the repertoires. The TCS score was defined as F50 (clonal expansion) divided by E x V (chaos), with BLOSUM62-based TCRdist calculated between CDR3 peptides within each V-J. Welch's t-statistics and random forest reduced just over 500 V-J features to roughly 13, which were used in a naive Bayes classifier (R e1071). TCRdb applied fastp at Q25 and MiXCR to the public reads, then kept only in-frame beta chains. Rows are combined by CDR3 protein, so each entry shows the most common genes and DNA. TCRdb, not the original authors, processed these V and J calls. Here the sample has 450,000 to 650,000 distinct CDR3 sequences; 14% occur a single time. Over 6% of the sample is in the top ten clones.

In the ophthalmopathy patients, disease was moderately to severely active, with a Clinical Activity Score of 3 or more, a NOSPECS grade of 4 or more, and a duration of less than 3 months. Any patient with an uncontrolled infection, another autoimmune disease, pregnancy or lactation was excluded. Diagnoses were established on the basis of clinical symptoms, serum thyroxine and TRAb, thyroid ultrasound, and orbital computed tomography. Ficoll-Paque density gradient centrifugation was used to isolate PBMCs from approximately 10 ml of fresh peripheral blood. Trizol reagent was used to extract total RNA, and RNA quality was then checked on an Agilent 2100 Bioanalyzer.

The receptor was isolated from a woman younger than 35 with Graves' ophthalmopathy. Input material: blood. The chain couples TRBV28 to TRBJ2-6; a weak D assignment points to TRBD2 (7 bases agree). The CDR3 protein: CASRNPGGQGGANVLTF. Here is the DNA: TGTGCCAGCAGGAATCCCGGGGGGCAAGGTGGGGCCAACGTCCTGACTTTC.